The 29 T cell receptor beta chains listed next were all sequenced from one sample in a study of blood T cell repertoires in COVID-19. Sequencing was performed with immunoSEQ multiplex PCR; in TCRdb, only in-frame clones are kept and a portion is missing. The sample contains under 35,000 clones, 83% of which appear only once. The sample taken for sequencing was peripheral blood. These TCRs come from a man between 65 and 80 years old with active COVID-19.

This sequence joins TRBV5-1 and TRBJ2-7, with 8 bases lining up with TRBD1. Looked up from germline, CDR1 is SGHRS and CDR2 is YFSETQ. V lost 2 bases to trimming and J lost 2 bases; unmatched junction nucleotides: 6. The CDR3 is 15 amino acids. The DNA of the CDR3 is TGCGCCAGCAGCTTCCGGACAGGGAGTACCTACGAGCAGTACTTC. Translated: CASSFRTGSTYEQYF.

The CDR3 here is CASSRLAGEVQTQYF. CDR3 nucleotide sequence: TGTGCCAGCAGCCGACTAGCGGGAGAGGTACAGACCCAGTACTTC. The chain combines TRBV27 with TRBJ2-5; 12 nucleotides line up with TRBD2. Per germline, CDR1 MNHEY and CDR2 SMNVEV (reference sequence). The CDR3 runs 15 residues. The V and J ends lost 6 bases and 6 bases, in that order; junction bases with no gene match: 8.

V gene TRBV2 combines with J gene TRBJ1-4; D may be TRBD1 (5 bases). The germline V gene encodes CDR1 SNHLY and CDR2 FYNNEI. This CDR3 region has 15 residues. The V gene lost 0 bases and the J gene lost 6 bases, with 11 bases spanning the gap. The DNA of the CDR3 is TGTGCCAGCAGTGAAGCCGGGGGGAGGTATGAAAAACTGTTTTTT. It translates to CASSEAGGRYEKLFF.

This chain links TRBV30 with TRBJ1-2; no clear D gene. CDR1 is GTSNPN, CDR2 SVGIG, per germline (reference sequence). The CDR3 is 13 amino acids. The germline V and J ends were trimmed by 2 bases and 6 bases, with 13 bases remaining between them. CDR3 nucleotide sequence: TGTGCCTGGAGTATTTCCTCCTATCATGGCTACACCTTC. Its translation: CAWSISSYHGYTF.

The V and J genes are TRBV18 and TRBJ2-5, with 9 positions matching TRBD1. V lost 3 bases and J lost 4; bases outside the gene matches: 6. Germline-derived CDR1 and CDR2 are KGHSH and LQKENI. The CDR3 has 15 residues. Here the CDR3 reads CASSPRTGVRETQYF. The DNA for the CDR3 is TGTGCCAGCTCACCTAGGACAGGGGTACGAGAGACCCAGTACTTC.

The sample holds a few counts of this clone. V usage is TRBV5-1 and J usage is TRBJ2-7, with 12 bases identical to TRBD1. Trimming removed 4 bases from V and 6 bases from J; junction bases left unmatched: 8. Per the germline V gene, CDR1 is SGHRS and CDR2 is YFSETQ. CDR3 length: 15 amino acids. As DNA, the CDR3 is TGCGCCAGCAGCCAGGGGGGACAGGGGGCCCGCGAGCAGTACTTC. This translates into CASSQGGQGAREQYF.

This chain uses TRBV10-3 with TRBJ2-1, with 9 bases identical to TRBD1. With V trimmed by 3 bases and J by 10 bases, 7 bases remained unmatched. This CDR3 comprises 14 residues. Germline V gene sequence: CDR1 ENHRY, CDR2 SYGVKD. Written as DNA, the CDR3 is TGTGCCATCAGTGAATTACAGGGGGCTCGAGAGCAGTTCTTC. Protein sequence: CAISELQGAREQFF.

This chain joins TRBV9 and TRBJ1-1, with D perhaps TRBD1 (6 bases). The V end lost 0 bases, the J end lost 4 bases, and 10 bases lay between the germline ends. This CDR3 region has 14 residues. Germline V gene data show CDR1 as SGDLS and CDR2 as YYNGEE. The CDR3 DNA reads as TGTGCCAGCAGCGTAGGAGGGGGGGGCACTGAAGCTTTCTTT. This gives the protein CASSVGGGGTEAFF.

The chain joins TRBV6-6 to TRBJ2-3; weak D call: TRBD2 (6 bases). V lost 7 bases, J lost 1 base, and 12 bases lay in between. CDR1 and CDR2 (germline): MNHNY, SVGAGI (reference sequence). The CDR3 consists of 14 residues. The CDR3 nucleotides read TGTGCCAGCATGACGGACTACCGCACAGATACGCAGTATTTT. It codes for CASMTDYRTDTQYF.

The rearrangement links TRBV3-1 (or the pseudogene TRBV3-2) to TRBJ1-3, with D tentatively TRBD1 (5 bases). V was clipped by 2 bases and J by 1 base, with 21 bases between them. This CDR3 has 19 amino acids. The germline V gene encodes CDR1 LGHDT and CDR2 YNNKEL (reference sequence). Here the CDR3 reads CASSQFRASSGGSGNTIYF. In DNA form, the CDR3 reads TGTGCCAGCAGCCAATTCCGGGCATCTTCGGGGGGGTCTGGAAACACCATATATTTT.

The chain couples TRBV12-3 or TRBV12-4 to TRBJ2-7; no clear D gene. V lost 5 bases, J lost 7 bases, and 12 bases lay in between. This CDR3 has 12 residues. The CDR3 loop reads CASSLRSREQYF. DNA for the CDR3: TGTGCCAGCAGTCTCCGCTCCCGGGAGCAGTACTTC.

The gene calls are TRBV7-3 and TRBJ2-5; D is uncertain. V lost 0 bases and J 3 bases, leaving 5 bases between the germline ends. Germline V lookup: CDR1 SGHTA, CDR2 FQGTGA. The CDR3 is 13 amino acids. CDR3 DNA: TGTGCCAGCAGCTTAACGAGGAAAGAGACCCAGTACTTC. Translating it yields CASSLTRKETQYF.

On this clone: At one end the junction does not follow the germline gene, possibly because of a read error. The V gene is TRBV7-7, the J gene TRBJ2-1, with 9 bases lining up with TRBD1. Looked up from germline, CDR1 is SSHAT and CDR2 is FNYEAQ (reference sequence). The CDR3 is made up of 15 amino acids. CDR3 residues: CASSRFTGGGNEQFF. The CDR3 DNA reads TGTGCTAGCAGCCGCTTCACAGGGGGCGGGAATGAGCAGTTCTTC.

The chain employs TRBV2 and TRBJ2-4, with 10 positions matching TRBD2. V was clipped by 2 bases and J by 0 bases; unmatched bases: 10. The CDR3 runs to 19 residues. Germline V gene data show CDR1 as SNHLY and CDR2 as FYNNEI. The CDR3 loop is CASSERLAGYGLAKNIQYF. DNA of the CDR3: TGTGCCAGCAGTGAAAGACTAGCGGGTTACGGTCTAGCCAAAAACATTCAGTACTTC.

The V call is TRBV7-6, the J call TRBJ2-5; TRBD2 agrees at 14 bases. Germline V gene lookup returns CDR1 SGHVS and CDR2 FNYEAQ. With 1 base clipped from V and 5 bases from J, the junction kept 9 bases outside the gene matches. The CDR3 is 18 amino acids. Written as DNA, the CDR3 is TGTGCCAGCAGCTTAGGGGGACTAGCGGGAGTCCCAAGGGAGACCCAGTACTTC. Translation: CASSLGGLAGVPRETQYF. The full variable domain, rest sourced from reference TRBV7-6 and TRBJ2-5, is GAGVSQSPRYKVTKRGQDVALRCDPISGHVSLYWYRQALGQGPEFLTYFNYEAQQDKSGLPNDRFSAERPEGSISTLTIQRTEQRDSAMYRCASSLGGLAGVPRETQYFGPGTRLLVL.

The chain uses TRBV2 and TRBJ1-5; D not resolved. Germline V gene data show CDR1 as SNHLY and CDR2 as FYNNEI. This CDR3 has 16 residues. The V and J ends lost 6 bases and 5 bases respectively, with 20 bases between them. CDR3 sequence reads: CASSLTATGVDQPQHF. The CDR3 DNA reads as TGTGCCAGCAGCCTTACAGCGACCGGGGTGGATCAGCCCCAGCATTTT.

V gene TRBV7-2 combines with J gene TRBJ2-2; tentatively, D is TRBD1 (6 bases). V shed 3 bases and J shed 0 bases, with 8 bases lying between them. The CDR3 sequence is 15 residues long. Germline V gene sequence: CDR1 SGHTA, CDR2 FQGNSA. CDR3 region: CASSFGTPNTGELFF. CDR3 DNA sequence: TGTGCCAGCAGCTTTGGGACACCGAACACCGGGGAGCTGTTTTTT.

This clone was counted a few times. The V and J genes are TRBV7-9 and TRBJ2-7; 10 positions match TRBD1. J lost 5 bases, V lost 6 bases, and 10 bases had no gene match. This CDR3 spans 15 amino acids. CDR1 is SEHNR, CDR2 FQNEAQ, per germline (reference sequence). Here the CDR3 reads CASRKDGDRGNEQYF. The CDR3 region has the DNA TGTGCCAGCAGAAAAGATGGGGACAGGGGTAACGAGCAGTACTTC.

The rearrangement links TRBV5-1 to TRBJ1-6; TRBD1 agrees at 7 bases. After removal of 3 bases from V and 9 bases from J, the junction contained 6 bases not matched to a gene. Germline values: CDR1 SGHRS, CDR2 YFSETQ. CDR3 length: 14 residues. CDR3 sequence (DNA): TGCGCCAGCAGCTCGACAGGGAGCGGTTCACCCCTCCACTTT. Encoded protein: CASSSTGSGSPLHF.

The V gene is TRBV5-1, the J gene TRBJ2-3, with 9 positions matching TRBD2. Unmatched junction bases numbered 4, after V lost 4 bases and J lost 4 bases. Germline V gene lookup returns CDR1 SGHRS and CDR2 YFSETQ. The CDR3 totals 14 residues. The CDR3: CASSQAGGADTQYF. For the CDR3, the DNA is TGCGCCAGCAGCCAAGCGGGGGGCGCAGATACGCAGTATTTT.

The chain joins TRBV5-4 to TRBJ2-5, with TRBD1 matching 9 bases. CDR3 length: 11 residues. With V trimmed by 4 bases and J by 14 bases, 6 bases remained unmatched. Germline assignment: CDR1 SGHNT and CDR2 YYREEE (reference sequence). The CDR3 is CASSLGGQGYF. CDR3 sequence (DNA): TGTGCCAGCAGCCTGGGGGGACAGGGATACTTC.

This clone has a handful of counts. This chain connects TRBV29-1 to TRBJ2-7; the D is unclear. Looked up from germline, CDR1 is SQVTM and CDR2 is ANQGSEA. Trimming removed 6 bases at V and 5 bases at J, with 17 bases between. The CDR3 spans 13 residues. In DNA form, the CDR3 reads TGCAGCGTCCTCCGGGTCGAATTAGACGAGCAGTACTTC. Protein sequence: CSVLRVELDEQYF.

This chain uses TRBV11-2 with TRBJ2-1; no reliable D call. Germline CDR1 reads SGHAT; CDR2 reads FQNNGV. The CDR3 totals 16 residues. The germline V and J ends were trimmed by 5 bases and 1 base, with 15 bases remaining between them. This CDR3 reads CASSPLSARSYNEQFF. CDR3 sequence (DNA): TGTGCCAGCAGCCCCCTTTCGGCCAGGTCCTACAATGAGCAGTTCTTC.

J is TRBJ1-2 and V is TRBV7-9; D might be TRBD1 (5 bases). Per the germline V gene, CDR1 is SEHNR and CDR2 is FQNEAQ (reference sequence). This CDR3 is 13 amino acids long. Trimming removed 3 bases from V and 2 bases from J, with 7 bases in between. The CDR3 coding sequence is TGTGCCAGCAGCTTCGACAGCAACTATGGCTACACCTTC. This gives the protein CASSFDSNYGYTF.

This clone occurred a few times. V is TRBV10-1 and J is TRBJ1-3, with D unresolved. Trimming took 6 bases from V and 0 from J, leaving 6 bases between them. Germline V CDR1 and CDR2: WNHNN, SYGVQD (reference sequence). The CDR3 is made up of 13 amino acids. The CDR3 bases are TGCGCCAGCAGCAAGAGCTCTGGAAACACCATATATTTT. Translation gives CASSKSSGNTIYF.

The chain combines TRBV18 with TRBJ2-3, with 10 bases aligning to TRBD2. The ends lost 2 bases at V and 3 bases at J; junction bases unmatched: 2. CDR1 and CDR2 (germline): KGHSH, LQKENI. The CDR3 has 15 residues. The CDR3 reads CASSPTSGETDTQYF. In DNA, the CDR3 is TGTGCCAGCTCACCAACTAGCGGGGAGACAGATACGCAGTATTTT.

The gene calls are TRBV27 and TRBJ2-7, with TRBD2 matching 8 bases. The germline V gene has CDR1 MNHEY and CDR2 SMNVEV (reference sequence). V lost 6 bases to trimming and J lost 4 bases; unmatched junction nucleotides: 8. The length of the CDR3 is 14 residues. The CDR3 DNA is TGTGCCAGCAGACGGGGCGGGGGGTTTTACGAGCAGTACTTC. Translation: CASRRGGGFYEQYF.

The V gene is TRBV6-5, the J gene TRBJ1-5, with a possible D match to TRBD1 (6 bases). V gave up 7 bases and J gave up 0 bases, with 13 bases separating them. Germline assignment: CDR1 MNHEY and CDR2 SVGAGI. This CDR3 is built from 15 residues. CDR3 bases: TGTGCCAGCACCCCGGGACATAGTAGCAATCAGCCCCAGCATTTT. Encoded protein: CASTPGHSSNQPQHF.

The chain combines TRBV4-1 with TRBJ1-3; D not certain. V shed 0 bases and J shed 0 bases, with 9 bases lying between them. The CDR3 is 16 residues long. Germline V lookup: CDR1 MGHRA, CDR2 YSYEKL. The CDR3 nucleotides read TGCGCCAGCAGCCAAGATCTTGGAGCCTCTGGAAACACCATATATTTT. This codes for CASSQDLGASGNTIYF.